Following are 9 T cell receptor beta chains from one sample sequenced in a study of CXCR3-negative and CXCR3-positive naive CD8 T cells. With UMI labels, 5' RACE was used to prepare the TRB cDNA libraries. No DNA is given; TCRdb re-called the 5' RACE reads and lists each CDR3 protein once. The repertoire table contains around 29,000 distinct CDR3 sequences. The source material was memory CD8+ T cells from blood. The receptors here all came from a human donor in good health. Some clones in this sample may be carry-over from other donors' samples.

This chain uses TRBV7-9 with TRBJ1-5. The CDR3 contains 13 residues. The germline V gene encodes CDR1 SEHNR and CDR2 FQNEAQ (reference sequence). The CDR3: CASSLGAGQPQHF.

The rearrangement uses TRBV20-1 and TRBJ2-4; TCRdb picks TRBD1, but there is no DNA to check that call. This CDR3 has 14 amino acids. Germline CDR1 is DFQATT and CDR2 is SNEGSKA (reference sequence). CDR3 sequence: CSAPARVGWNIQYF.

V and J are TRBV12-3 or TRBV12-4 and TRBJ2-2; TCRdb's D gene call, TRBD2, goes unchecked for lack of DNA. This CDR3 is 19 amino acids long. The CDR3 spells CASSLVLASGGLNTGELFF.

The rearrangement uses TRBV5-6 and TRBJ2-7. This CDR3 is 15 amino acids long. The germline CDR1 and CDR2 sequences are SGHDT and YYEEEE. This chain's CDR3 is CASSLIWESSYEQYF. The variable domain in full, with the rest retrieved from reference TRBV5-6 and TRBJ2-7, is DAGVTQSPTHLIKTRGQQVTLRCSPKSGHDTVSWYQQALGQGPQFIFQYYEEEERQRGNFPDRFSGHQFPNYSSELNVNALLLGDSALYLCASSLIWESSYEQYFGPGTRLTVT.

The chain links TRBV6-6 to TRBJ2-1. This CDR3 spans 16 amino acids. The germline CDR1 and CDR2 sequences are MNHNY and SVGAGI (reference sequence). This CDR3 is CASSGRLQSSYNEQFF.

The V call is TRBV7-9, the J call TRBJ2-2. The CDR3 length is 12 residues. Germline-derived CDR1 and CDR2 are SEHNR and FQNEAQ (reference sequence). The CDR3: CASSGRRGELFF. Supplemented by reference TRBV7-9 and TRBJ2-2, the full variable domain reads DTGVSQNPRHKITKRGQNVTFRCDPISEHNRLYWYRQTLGQGPEFLTYFQNEAQLEKSRLLSDRFSAERPKGSFSTLEIQRTEQGDSAMYLCASSGRRGELFFGEGSRLTVL.

This chain links TRBV20-1 with TRBJ1-1. The CDR3 runs 16 residues. Germline values: CDR1 DFQATT, CDR2 SNEGSKA (reference sequence). This CDR3 reads CSASKVPASRPAEAFF.

The V call is TRBV15, the J call TRBJ2-1; no DNA is available, so the TRBD1 call from TCRdb remains unchecked. CDR1 and CDR2 from the germline V gene are LNHNV and YYDKDF (reference sequence). This CDR3 has 13 residues. CDR3 amino acids: CATGGSLSIEQFF.

The CDR3 loop reads CSARGGAETGELFF. This chain joins TRBV20-1 and TRBJ2-2; TCRdb indicates TRBD1, and absent DNA this call remains unverified. Germline V gene data show CDR1 as DFQATT and CDR2 as SNEGSKA (reference sequence). The CDR3 totals 14 residues.